The 7 T cell receptor beta chains presented below share a single source sample, sequenced in a study of cytomegalovirus exposure and HLA in healthy donors. PCR used 60 Vbeta primers and 13 Jbeta primers. Repertoires were generated with immunoSEQ multiplex PCR, while TCRdb's copy carries only in-frame clones and drops some. Of approximately 190,000 clones listed, over 65% are singletons. The material sequenced was PBMCs. Receptors originate from a woman aged 50 to 60 in good health and CMV-seropositive.

This chain links TRBV29-1 with TRBJ1-1, with a tentative D call TRBD1 (6 bases). V lost 7 bases and J 7 bases, leaving 19 bases between the germline ends. CDR1 SQVTM and CDR2 ANQGSEA come from the germline V gene. The CDR3 has 13 amino acids. CDR3 bases: TGCAGCGCTGGGGGGGCCGATGGAGTTGAAGCTTTCTTT. Translating it yields CSAGGADGVEAFF.

The chain couples TRBV5-4 to TRBJ2-7, with D maybe TRBD2 (6 bases). Between the trimmed V and J ends, which lost 5 bases and 5 bases, there was a span of 14 bases. The CDR3 has 13 residues. In germline, CDR1 is SGHNT, CDR2 YYREEE (reference sequence). The CDR3 DNA reads TGTGCCAGCAGTTTAAGGTGGGGGGACGAGCAGTACTTC. It translates to CASSLRWGDEQYF.

The V and J genes are TRBV29-1 and TRBJ2-3; 9 bases fit TRBD2. With 4 bases clipped from V and 6 bases from J, the junction kept 8 bases outside the gene matches. This CDR3 region has 14 residues. CDR1 is SQVTM and CDR2 is ANQGSEA in the germline V gene. The CDR3 DNA follows: TGCAGCGTTGTAGGGCGGGGGGGCGGGGATACGCAGTATTTT. This encodes CSVVGRGGGDTQYF.

This rearrangement joins TRBV5-4 to TRBJ2-5, with D possibly TRBD2 on 7 matching bases. The CDR3 spans 14 residues. V gave up 10 bases and J gave up 0 bases, with 16 bases separating them. CDR1 is SGHNT, CDR2 YYREEE, per germline (reference sequence). This CDR3 reads CALRRGPDQETQYF. Here the CDR3 DNA reads TGTGCCCTCCGGCGGGGGCCAGACCAAGAGACCCAGTACTTC.

The chain links TRBV5-4 to TRBJ1-1, with a weak D call TRBD1 (5 bases). Looked up from germline, CDR1 is SGHNT and CDR2 is YYREEE (reference sequence). V was clipped by 4 bases and J by 4 bases, with 14 bases between them. CDR3 length: 14 amino acids. The CDR3 DNA reads TGTGCCAGCAGCCTGGGGGAGCGGGGCACTGAAGCTTTCTTT. Translation gives CASSLGERGTEAFF.

The gene calls are TRBV29-1 and TRBJ2-5, with unresolved D. The ends were cut back, 4 bases at V and 11 bases at J, with 23 bases in the middle. The CDR3 covers 14 residues. Germline V gene lookup returns CDR1 SQVTM and CDR2 ANQGSEA. CDR3 in amino acids: CSVVTQDPLQRQYF. CDR3 sequence (DNA): TGCAGCGTTGTCACCCAAGACCCGCTCCAGAGGCAGTACTTC.

The chain uses TRBV5-6 and TRBJ2-3, with a tentative D call TRBD2 (6 bases). CDR3 length: 14 residues. V dropped 1 base and J dropped 2 bases, with 8 bases sitting between them. Germline lookup yields CDR1 SGHDT and CDR2 YYEEEE. This CDR3 reads CASSLKLATDTQYF. For the CDR3, the DNA is TGTGCCAGCAGCTTGAAACTAGCCACAGATACGCAGTATTTT.